The rows below give T cell receptor beta chains drawn from one sample of a study of blood T cell repertoires in COVID-19. Data came from immunoSEQ multiplex PCR; TCRdb stores just in-frame clones and leaves some out. The sample comprises roughly 300,000 clones, approximately 90% of which are singletons, and about 10% rests with the top ten. The material sequenced was PBMCs or T cells enriched from blood (not recorded which). The receptors derive from a young woman who had recovered from COVID-19. The CDR3 runs from the conserved cysteine through the conserved F or W. The order of the fields is J gene, V gene, clone size, D gene, CDR3 protein, CDR3 DNA. A D gene is named only where the DNA matches it firmly. Where a row states a size, it is once, few, many or the class of an expanded clone; other rows omit it.

TRBJ2-3,TRBV6-1,NA,NA,CASSEAYSHTDTQYF,TGTGCCAGCAGTGAAGCTTACAGCCACACAGATACGCAGTATTTT
TRBJ1-2,TRBV10-2,NA,TRBD1,CASSDGTGGIGYTF,TGCGCCAGCAGTGATGGGACAGGGGGCATTGGCTACACCTTC
TRBJ2-7,TRBV4-1,NA,TRBD1,CASSRYQGALDEQYF,TGCGCCAGCAGCCGTTATCAGGGGGCTCTGGACGAGCAGTACTTC
TRBJ2-1,TRBV4-1,NA,TRBD1,CASSLGGQGGDEQFF,TGCGCCAGCAGCCTCGGGGGACAGGGCGGGGATGAGCAGTTCTTC
TRBJ2-1,TRBV7-3,NA,TRBD2,CASSALAGGYNEQFF,TGTGCCAGCAGCGCCCTAGCGGGAGGGTACAATGAGCAGTTCTTC
TRBJ1-5,TRBV19,NA,TRBD1,CASSEGRTGSNQPQHF,TGTGCCAGTAGTGAGGGCCGGACAGGTAGCAATCAGCCCCAGCATTTT
TRBJ2-7,TRBV27,NA,NA,CASSPTQDSYEQYF,TGTGCCAGCAGTCCGACCCAGGACAGCTACGAGCAGTACTTC
TRBJ2-2,TRBV5-1,NA,TRBD1,CASSIDRGTGELFF,TGCGCCAGCAGCATAGACAGGGGGACCGGGGAGCTGTTTTTT
TRBJ2-3,TRBV19,NA,NA,CASSIHPSGDTQYF,TGTGCCAGTAGTATCCATCCCTCGGGGGATACGCAGTATTTT
TRBJ1-1,TRBV5-1,NA,NA,CASSSGTGFTEAFF,TGCGCCAGCAGCTCCGGAACAGGGTTCACTGAAGCTTTCTTT
TRBJ2-3,TRBV29-1,NA,TRBD2,CTLGEGGTTDTQYF,TGCACCCTGGGGGAGGGAGGGACCACAGATACGCAGTATTTT
TRBJ1-1,TRBV19,NA,NA,CARPLGTEAFF,TGTGCCAGGCCCCTCGGGACTGAAGCTTTCTTT
TRBJ2-4,TRBV6-5,NA,NA,CASSSLNIQYF,TGTGCCAGCAGTTCCTTAAACATTCAGTACTTC
TRBJ2-2,TRBV5-4,NA,NA,CASSLGGEGTGELFF,TGTGCCAGCAGCTTGGGGGGAGAAGGGACCGGGGAGCTGTTTTTT
TRBJ1-3,TRBV7-2,NA,NA,CASSAWEGSPGNTIYF,TGTGCCAGCAGCGCATGGGAGGGATCCCCTGGAAACACCATATATTTT
TRBJ2-1,TRBV3-1/TRBV3-2,NA,TRBD2,CASSFSGGNEQFF,TGTGCCAGCAGCTTCTCGGGGGGGAATGAGCAGTTCTTC
TRBJ1-1,TRBV2,NA,NA,CASILTGRTNTEAFF,TGTGCCAGCATCTTGACAGGACGGACGAACACTGAAGCTTTCTTT
TRBJ2-2,TRBV27,NA,TRBD1,CASLRGGWSGELFF,TGTGCCAGCCTCAGAGGGGGCTGGTCCGGGGAGCTGTTTTTT
TRBJ1-1,TRBV27,NA,TRBD1,CASSPTGGTEAFF,TGTGCCAGCAGCCCCACAGGGGGCACTGAAGCTTTCTTT
TRBJ2-5,TRBV4-2,NA,NA,CASSQDPRETQYF,TGTGCCAGCAGCCAAGATCCCAGGGAGACCCAGTACTTC
TRBJ1-1,TRBV4-1,NA,NA,CASSQVTGRRNTEAFF,TGCGCCAGCAGCCAAGTAACGGGAAGAAGGAACACTGAAGCTTTCTTT
TRBJ1-1,TRBV4-2,few,NA,CASTGKGRFDTEAFF,TGTGCCAGCACTGGTAAGGGGCGTTTCGACACTGAAGCTTTCTTT
TRBJ2-1,TRBV24-1,NA,TRBD2,CATSPGGGNEQFF,TGTGCCACCAGCCCCGGGGGGGGCAATGAGCAGTTCTTC
TRBJ2-5,TRBV15,NA,NA,CATSSGGSKYF,TGTGCCACCAGCAGCGGGGGTTCTAAGTACTTC
TRBJ2-7,TRBV2,once,TRBD1,CASTPPGTGAYEQYF,TGTGCCAGCACCCCTCCCGGGACAGGGGCCTACGAGCAGTACTTC
TRBJ1-1,TRBV2,few,NA,CASSDLSVTEAFF,TGTGCCAGCAGTGATTTATCGGTCACTGAAGCTTTCTTT
TRBJ2-1,TRBV7-9,NA,NA,CASTPLGLPAEQFF,TGTGCCAGCACCCCACTCGGACTCCCCGCCGAGCAGTTCTTC
TRBJ2-3,TRBV10-3,NA,TRBD2,CAISAREGTDTQYF,TGTGCCATCAGTGCACGGGAGGGCACAGATACGCAGTATTTT